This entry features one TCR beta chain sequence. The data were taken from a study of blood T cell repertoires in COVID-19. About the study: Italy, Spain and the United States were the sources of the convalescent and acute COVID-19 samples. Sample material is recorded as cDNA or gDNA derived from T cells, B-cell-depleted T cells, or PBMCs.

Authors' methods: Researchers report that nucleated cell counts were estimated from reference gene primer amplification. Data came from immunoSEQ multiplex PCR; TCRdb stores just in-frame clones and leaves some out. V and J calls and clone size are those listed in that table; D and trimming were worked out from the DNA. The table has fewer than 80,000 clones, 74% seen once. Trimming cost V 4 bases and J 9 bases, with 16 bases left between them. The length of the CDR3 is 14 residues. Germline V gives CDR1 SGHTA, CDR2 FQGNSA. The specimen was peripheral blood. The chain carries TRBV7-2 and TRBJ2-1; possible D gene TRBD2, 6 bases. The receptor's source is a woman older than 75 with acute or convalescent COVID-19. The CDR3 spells CASSSLAGGSEQFF. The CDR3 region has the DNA TGTGCCAGCAGCTCCCTAGCCGGGGGAAGTGAGCAGTTCTTC.